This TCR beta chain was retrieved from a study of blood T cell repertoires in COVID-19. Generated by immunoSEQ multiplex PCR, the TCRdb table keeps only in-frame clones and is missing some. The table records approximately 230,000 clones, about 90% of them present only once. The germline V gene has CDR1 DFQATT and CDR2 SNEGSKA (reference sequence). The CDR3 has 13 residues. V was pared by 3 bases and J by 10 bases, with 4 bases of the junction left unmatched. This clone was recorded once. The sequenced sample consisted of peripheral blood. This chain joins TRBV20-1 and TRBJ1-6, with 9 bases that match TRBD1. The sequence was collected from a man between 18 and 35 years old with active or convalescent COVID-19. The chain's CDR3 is CSASQGQGSPLHF. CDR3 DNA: TGCAGTGCTAGTCAGGGACAGGGCTCACCCCTCCACTTT.